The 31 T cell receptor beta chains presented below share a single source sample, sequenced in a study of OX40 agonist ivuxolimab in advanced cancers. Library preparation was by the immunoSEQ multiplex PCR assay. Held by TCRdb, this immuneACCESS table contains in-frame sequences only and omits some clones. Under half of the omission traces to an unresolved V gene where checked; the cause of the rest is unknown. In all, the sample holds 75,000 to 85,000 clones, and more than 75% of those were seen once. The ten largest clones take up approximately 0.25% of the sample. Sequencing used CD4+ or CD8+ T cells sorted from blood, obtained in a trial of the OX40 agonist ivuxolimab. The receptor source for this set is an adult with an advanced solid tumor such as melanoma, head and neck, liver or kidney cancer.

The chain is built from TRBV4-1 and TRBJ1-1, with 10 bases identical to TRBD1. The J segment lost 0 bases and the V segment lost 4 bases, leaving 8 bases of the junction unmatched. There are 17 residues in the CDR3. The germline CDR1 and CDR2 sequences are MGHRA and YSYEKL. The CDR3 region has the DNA TGCGCCAGCAGCCGAGGGACAGGGGCCTATCTGAACACTGAAGCTTTCTTT. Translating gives CASSRGTGAYLNTEAFF.

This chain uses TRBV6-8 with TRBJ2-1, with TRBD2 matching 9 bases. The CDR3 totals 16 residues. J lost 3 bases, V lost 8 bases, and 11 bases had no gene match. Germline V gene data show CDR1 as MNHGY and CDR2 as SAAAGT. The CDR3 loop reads CASPTPGAGGYNEQFF. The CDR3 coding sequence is TGTGCCAGCCCAACGCCGGGAGCGGGAGGCTACAATGAGCAGTTCTTC.

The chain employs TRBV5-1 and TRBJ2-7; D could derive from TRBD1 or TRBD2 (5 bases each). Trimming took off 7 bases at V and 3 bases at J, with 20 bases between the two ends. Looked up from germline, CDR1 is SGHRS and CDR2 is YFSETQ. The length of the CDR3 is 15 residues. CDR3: CASGLGTWPNYEQYF. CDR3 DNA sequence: TGCGCCAGCGGCCTTGGGACGTGGCCCAACTACGAGCAGTACTTC.

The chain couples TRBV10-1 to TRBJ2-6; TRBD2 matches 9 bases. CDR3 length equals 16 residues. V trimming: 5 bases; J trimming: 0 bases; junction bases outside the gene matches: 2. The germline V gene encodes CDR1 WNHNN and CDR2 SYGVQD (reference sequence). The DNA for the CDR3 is TGCGCCAGCAGTAGCGGGGGGAGCTCTGGGGCCAACGTCCTGACTTTC. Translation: CASSSGGSSGANVLTF.

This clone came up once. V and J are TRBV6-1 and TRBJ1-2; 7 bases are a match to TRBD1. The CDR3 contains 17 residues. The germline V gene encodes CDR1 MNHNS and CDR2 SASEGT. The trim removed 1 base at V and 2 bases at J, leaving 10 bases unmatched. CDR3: CASSEGKNRGTNYGYTF. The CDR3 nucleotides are TGTGCCAGCAGTGAAGGGAAAAACAGGGGCACAAACTATGGCTACACCTTC.

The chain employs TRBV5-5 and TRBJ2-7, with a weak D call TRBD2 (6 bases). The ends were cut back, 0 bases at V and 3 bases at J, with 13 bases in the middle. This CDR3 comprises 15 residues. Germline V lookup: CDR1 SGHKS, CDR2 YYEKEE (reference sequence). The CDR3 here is CASSLEASAHYEQYF. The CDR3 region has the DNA TGTGCCAGCAGCTTGGAGGCTAGCGCGCACTACGAGCAGTACTTC.

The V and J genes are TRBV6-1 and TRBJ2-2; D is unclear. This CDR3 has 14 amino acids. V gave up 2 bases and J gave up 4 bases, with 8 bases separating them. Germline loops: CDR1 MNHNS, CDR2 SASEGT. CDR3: CASSELGSTGELFF. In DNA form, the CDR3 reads TGTGCCAGCAGTGAACTCGGCAGCACCGGGGAGCTGTTTTTT.

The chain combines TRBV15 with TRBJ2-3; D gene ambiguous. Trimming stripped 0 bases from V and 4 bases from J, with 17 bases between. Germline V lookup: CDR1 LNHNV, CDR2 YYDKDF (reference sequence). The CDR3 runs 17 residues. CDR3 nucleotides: TGTGCCACCAGCAGAGATGGTGGCACCTATGTGGCAGATACGCAGTATTTT. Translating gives CATSRDGGTYVADTQYF.

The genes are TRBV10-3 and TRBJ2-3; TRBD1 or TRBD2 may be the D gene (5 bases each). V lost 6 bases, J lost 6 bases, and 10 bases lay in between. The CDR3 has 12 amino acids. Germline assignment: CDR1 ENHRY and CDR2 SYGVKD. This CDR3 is CAIRGVGDTQYF. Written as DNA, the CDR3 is TGTGCCATCAGGGGGGTAGGGGATACGCAGTATTTT.

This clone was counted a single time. CDR3 residues: CASAPPSAGTNEQFF. DNA of the CDR3: TGCGCCAGCGCTCCCCCGTCGGCCGGTACCAATGAGCAGTTCTTC. The chain has TRBV5-1 and TRBJ2-1; D is unclear. Trimming took off 7 bases at V and 6 bases at J, with 20 bases between the two ends. In germline, CDR1 is SGHRS, CDR2 YFSETQ. This CDR3 contains 15 residues.

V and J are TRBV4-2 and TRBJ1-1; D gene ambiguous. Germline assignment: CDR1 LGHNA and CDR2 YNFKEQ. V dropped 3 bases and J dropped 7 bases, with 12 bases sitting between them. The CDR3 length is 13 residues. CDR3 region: CASSQTDTVEAFF. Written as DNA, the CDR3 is TGTGCCAGCAGCCAGACCGACACGGTTGAAGCTTTCTTT.

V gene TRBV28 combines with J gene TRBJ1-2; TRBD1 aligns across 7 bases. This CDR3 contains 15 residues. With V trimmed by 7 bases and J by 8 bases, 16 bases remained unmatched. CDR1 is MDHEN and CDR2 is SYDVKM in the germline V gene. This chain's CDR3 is CASMGRGGGAWGYTF. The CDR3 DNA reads TGTGCCAGCATGGGACGGGGAGGGGGCGCTTGGGGCTACACCTTC.

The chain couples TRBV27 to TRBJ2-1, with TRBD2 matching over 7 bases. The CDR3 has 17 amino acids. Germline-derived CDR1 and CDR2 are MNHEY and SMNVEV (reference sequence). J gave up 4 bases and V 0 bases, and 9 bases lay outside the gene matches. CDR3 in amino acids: CASSLSSGRAMYNEQFF. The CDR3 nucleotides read TGTGCCAGCAGTTTATCCTCGGGGAGGGCCATGTACAATGAGCAGTTCTTC.

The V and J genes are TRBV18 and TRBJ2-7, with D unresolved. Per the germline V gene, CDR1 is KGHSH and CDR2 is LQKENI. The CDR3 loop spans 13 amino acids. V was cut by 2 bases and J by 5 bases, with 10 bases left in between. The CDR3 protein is CASSPYTKDEQYF. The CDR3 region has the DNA TGTGCCAGCTCACCATACACAAAGGACGAGCAGTACTTC.

The DNA for the CDR3 is TGCGCCAGCAGCGCCGCCATTGAGCCCTACGAGCAGTACTTC. This encodes CASSAAIEPYEQYF. This chain connects TRBV5-1 to TRBJ2-7; D gene uncertain. CDR3 length: 14 amino acids. Germline V gene lookup returns CDR1 SGHRS and CDR2 YFSETQ. Between the trimmed V and J ends, which lost 4 bases and 2 bases, there was a span of 13 bases.

The CDR3 coding sequence is TGTGCCAGCAGTCAAGGACAGGGGGACCGAAACACCATATATTTT. Translation: CASSQGQGDRNTIYF. This chain uses TRBV28 with TRBJ1-3, with 10 nucleotides matching TRBD1. CDR1 MDHEN and CDR2 SYDVKM come from the germline V gene. Trimming took 5 bases from V and 5 from J; bases not matched to a gene: 6. CDR3 length: 15 amino acids. Using reference TRBV28 and TRBJ1-3 for the parts outside the CDR3, the full variable domain is DVKVTQSSRYLVKRTGEKVFLECVQDMDHENMFWYRQDPGLGLRLIYFSYDVKMKEKGDIPEGYSVSREKKERFSLILESASTNQTSMYLCASSQGQGDRNTIYFGEGSWLTVV.

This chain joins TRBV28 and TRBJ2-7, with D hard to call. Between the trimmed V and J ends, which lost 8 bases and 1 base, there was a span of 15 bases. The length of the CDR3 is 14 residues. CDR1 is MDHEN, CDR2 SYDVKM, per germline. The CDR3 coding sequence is TGTGCCAGCTTCCAGCGATCCCAATCCTACGAGCAGTACTTC. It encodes CASFQRSQSYEQYF.

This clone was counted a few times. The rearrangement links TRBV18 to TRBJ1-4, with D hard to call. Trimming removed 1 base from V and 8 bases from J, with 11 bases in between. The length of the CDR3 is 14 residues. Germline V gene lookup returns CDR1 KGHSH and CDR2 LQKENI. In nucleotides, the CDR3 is TGTGCCAGCTCACCACTTGGTGTAGCAGAAAAACTGTTTTTT. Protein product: CASSPLGVAEKLFF.

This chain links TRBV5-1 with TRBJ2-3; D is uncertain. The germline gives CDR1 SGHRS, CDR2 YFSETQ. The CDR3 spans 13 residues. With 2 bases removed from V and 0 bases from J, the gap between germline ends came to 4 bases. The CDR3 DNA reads TGCGCCAGCAGCTTAGGCAGCACAGATACGCAGTATTTT. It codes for CASSLGSTDTQYF.

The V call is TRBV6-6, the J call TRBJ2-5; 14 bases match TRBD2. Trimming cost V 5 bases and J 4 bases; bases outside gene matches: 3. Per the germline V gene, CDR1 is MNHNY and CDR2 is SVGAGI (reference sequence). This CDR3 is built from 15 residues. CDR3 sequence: CASSPGLAGGETQYF. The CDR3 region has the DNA TGTGCCAGCAGTCCCGGACTAGCGGGAGGAGAGACCCAGTACTTC.

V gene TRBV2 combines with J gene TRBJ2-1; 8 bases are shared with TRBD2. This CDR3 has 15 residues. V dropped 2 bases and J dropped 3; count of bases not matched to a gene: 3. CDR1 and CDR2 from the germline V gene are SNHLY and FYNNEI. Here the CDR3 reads CASSEQTSVYNEQFF. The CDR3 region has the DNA TGTGCCAGCAGTGAACAGACTAGCGTCTACAATGAGCAGTTCTTC.

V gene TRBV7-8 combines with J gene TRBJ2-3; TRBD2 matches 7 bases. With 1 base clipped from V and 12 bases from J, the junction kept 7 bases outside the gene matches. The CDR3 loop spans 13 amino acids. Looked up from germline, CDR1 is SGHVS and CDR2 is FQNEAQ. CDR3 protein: CASSLGVSGTQYF. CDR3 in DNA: TGTGCCAGCAGCTTAGGCGTGAGCGGGACCCAGTATTTT.

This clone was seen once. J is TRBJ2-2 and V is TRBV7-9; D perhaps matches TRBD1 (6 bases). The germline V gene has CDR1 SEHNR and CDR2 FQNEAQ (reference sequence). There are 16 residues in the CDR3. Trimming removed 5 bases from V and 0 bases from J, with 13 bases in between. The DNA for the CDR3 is TGTGCCAGCAGCCGTCCCGGGACAACGAACACCGGGGAGCTGTTTTTT. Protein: CASSRPGTTNTGELFF.

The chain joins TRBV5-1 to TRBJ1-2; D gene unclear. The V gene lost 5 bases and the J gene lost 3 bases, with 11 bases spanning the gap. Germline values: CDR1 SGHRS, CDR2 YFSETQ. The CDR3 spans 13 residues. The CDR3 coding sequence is TGCGCCAGCAGTTCAGACGGAGACTATGGCTACACCTTC. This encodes CASSSDGDYGYTF.

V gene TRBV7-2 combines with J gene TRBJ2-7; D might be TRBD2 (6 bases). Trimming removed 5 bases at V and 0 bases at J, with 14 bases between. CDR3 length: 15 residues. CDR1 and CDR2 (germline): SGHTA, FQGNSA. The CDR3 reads CASSLSLARSYEQYF. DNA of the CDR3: TGTGCCAGCAGCCTCAGCCTAGCGCGCTCCTACGAGCAGTACTTC.

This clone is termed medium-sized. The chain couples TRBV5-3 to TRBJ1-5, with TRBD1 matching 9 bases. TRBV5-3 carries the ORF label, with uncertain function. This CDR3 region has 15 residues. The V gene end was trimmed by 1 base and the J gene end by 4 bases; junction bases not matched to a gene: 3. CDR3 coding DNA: TGTGCCAGAAGCTTGTACAGGGGGCCGAATCAGCCCCAGCATTTT. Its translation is CARSLYRGPNQPQHF.

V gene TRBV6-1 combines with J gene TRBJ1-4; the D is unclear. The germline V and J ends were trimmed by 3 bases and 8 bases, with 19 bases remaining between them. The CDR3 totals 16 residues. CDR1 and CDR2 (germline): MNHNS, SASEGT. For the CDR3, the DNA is TGTGCCAGCAGTGATACGTTGCTCGTCGGGAGGGAAAAACTGTTTTTT. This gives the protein CASSDTLLVGREKLFF.

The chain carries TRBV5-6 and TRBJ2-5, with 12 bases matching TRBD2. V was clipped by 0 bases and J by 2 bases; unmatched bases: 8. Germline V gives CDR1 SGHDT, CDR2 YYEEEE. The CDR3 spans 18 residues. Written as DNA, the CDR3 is TGTGCCAGCAGCTTGGCGTTGTCTAGCGGGAGGGGTCAAGAGACCCAGTACTTC. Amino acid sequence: CASSLALSSGRGQETQYF.

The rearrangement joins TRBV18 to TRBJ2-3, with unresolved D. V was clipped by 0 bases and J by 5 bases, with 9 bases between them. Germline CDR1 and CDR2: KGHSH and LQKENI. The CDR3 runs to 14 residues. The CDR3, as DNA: TGTGCCAGCTCACCACCCCACTCGGGAGATACGCAGTATTTT. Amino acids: CASSPPHSGDTQYF.

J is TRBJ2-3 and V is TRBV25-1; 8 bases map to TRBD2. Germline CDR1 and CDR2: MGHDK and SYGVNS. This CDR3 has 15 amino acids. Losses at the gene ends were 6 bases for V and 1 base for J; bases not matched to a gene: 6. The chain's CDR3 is CASSWTSRGTDTQYF. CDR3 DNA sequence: TGTGCCAGCAGCTGGACTAGCAGGGGCACAGATACGCAGTATTTT.

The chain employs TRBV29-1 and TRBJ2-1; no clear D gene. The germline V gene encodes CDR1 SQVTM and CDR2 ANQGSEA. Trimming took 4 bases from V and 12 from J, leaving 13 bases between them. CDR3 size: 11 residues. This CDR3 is CSVGTSDRQFF. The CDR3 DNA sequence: TGCAGCGTTGGGACCTCGGATCGGCAGTTCTTC.